Each of the 13 T cell receptor beta chains below was sequenced from the same sample in a study of T cells in women clearing cervical HPV infection. Profiled with immunoSEQ multiplex PCR; TCRdb holds only in-frame clones, not every one. The sample holds some 39,000 clones. The material sequenced was blood buffy coat. The receptors derive from a woman between 18 and 75 years old with a cervical HPV16 infection that either progressed to CIN3+ or cleared (not recorded which).

Note on this clone: The sequence runs out 3 residues before the end of the CDR3; the remainder is reconstructed from the germline J gene. This chain joins TRBV11-2 and TRBJ2-7; D possibly corresponds to TRBD1 (6 bases). The CDR3 length is 12 residues. The germline V gene encodes CDR1 SGHAT and CDR2 FQNNGV. Incomplete CDR3 DNA: TGTGCGAGCGGAGGACAGAGTTACGAG. Its translation: CASGGQSYE. The full CDR3 is CASGGQSYEQYF. The complete variable domain, with remaining parts taken from reference TRBV11-2 and TRBJ2-7, reads EAGVAQSPRYKIIEKRQSVAFWCNPISGHATLYWYQQILGQGPKLLIQFQNNGVVDDSQLPKDRFSAERLKGVDSTLKIQPAKLEDSAVYLCASGGQSYEQYFGPGTRLTVT.

Details on this clone: With the read ending 3 residues before the CDR3 end, the germline J gene is used to fill in that end. This chain links TRBV6-1 with TRBJ2-3; 7 bases agree with TRBD1. CDR1 MNHNS and CDR2 SASEGT come from the germline V gene. The CDR3 length is 16 residues. CDR3 region: CASSEDTGEQYQPQYF. CDR3 DNA, as far as it was read: TGTGCCAGCAGTGAAGACACAGGGGAACAATATCAGCCG.

With respect to this clone: The CDR3 end falls 3 residues outside the read, so it is completed with the germline J gene. J is TRBJ2-1 and V is TRBV6-1; 9 nucleotides agree with TRBD1. Trimming removed 3 bases from V and 4 bases from J; junction bases left unmatched: 1. Germline-derived CDR1 and CDR2 are MNHNS and SASEGT. This CDR3 has 14 residues. CDR3 residues: CASSEGTGYNEQFF. The CDR3 bases that were read are TGTGCCAGCAGTGAGGGGACAGGGTACAATGAG.

Of note for this clone: The CDR3 end is not reached by the read, which stops 3 residues before it; the germline J gene fills it in. The rearrangement joins TRBV19 to TRBJ1-2, with no clear D. Germline-derived CDR1 and CDR2 are LNHDA and SQIVND (reference sequence). This CDR3 has 15 amino acids. The CDR3: CASSMVAGAGNDYTF. The CDR3 DNA, read in part, is TGTGCCAGTAGTATGGTAGCGGGAGCGGGAAATGAC.

Regarding this clone: The CDR3 end lies 3 residues beyond the end of the read and is filled in from the germline J gene. The V call is TRBV7-9, the J call TRBJ2-7; 9 bases line up with TRBD1. V lost 1 base to trimming and J lost 4 bases; unmatched junction nucleotides: 5. The CDR3 spans 15 residues. Per the germline V gene, CDR1 is SEHNR and CDR2 is FQNEAQ (reference sequence). CDR3 residues: CASSLVQGARYEQYF. The CDR3 DNA, read in part, is TGTGCCAGCAGCTTAGTACAGGGGGCAAGATACGAG. Using reference TRBV7-9 and TRBJ2-7 for the parts outside the CDR3, the full variable domain is DTGVSQNPRHKITKRGQNVTFRCDPISEHNRLYWYRQTLGQGPEFLTYFQNEAQLEKSRLLSDRFSAERPKGSFSTLEIQRTEQGDSAMYLCASSLVQGARYEQYFGPGTRLTVT.

Notes on this clone: The read halts 3 residues ahead of the CDR3 end, with the missing end drawn from the germline J gene. The J gene is TRBJ1-2, the V gene TRBV19; D is perhaps TRBD1 (5 bases). The CDR3 totals 13 residues. CDR1 and CDR2 from the germline V gene are LNHDA and SQIVND (reference sequence). V lost 4 bases to trimming and J lost 4 bases, with 10 bases between them. CDR3 loop: CASSKTEFYGYTF. The covered CDR3 bases are TGTGCCAGTAGTAAGACAGAATTCTATGGC. The full variable domain, completed using reference TRBV19 and TRBJ1-2, is DGGITQSPKYLFRKEGQNVTLSCEQNLNHDAMYWYRQDPGQGLRLIYYSQIVNDFQKGDIAEGYSVSREKKESFPLTVTSAQKNPTAFYLCASSKTEFYGYTFGSGTRLTVV.

About this clone: The DNA ends 3 residues before the CDR3 does, and the rest of the CDR3 is filled in from the germline J gene. The same CDR3 arises from other DNA sequences in this sample as well. V gene TRBV2 combines with J gene TRBJ2-7, with 9 bases identical to TRBD1. Germline CDR1 is SNHLY and CDR2 is FYNNEI. Trimming cost V 5 bases and J 0 bases; bases outside gene matches: 2. This CDR3 has 14 residues. CDR3 sequence reads: CASSPDRGSYEQYF. The CDR3 bases that were read are TGTGCCAGCAGTCCGGACAGGGGCTCCTACGAG.

In regard to this clone: Coverage ceases 3 residues before the CDR3 finishes, and the germline J gene fills in the end. This chain links TRBV19 with TRBJ2-4; TRBD1 aligns across 10 bases. This CDR3 spans 14 amino acids. CDR1 is LNHDA and CDR2 is SQIVND in the germline V gene (reference sequence). CDR3 residues: CASNPGGTGASQYF. CDR3 bases read: TGTGCCAGTAACCCAGGAGGGACAGGGGCGAGT.

Concerning this clone itself: The observed sequence ends 3 residues before the CDR3 terminus, with the missing tail filled in from the germline J gene. This sequence joins TRBV5-1 and TRBJ2-2; D possibly corresponds to TRBD2 (5 bases). CDR1 SGHRS and CDR2 YFSETQ come from the germline V gene. Trimming stripped 3 bases from V and 4 bases from J, with 10 bases between. The CDR3 loop spans 14 amino acids. CDR3 bases read: TGCGCCAGCAGCTCAGACTATTCCACCGGGGAG. Its protein is CASSSDYSTGE. From start to end, the CDR3 is CASSSDYSTGELFF.

As regards this clone: Read data end 3 residues before the CDR3 end; the end is taken from the germline J gene. This chain connects TRBV7-9 to TRBJ2-4; D uncertain. In germline, CDR1 is SEHNR, CDR2 FQNEAQ (reference sequence). The CDR3 has 13 amino acids. The CDR3 region is CASSLERNYGQYF. CDR3 bases read: TGTGCCAGCAGCTTAGAAAGGAACTATGGT.

The CDR3 protein is CATVPAGELFF. CDR3 DNA (partial): TGTGCCACTGTCCCAGCCGGGGAG. V and J are TRBV11-2 and TRBJ2-2, with D unresolved. The CDR3 extends 3 residues past the end of the read, so its final part is completed from the germline J gene. The V and J ends lost 10 bases and 6 bases respectively, with 9 bases between them. Germline lookup yields CDR1 SGHAT and CDR2 FQNNGV. The CDR3 runs to 11 residues.

As regards this clone: The missing CDR3 end, 3 residues past where the read stops, is filled in from the germline J gene. The chain carries TRBV12-3 or TRBV12-4 and TRBJ2-3; 13 nucleotides agree with TRBD2. This CDR3 is built from 17 residues. Trimming removed 3 bases from V and 1 base from J; junction bases left unmatched: 4. Incomplete CDR3 DNA: TGTGCCAGCAGTTTTCCGGGACTAGCGGGACGCACAGATACG. Amino acids: CASSFPGLAGRTDT. The full CDR3 reads CASSFPGLAGRTDTQYF.

With respect to this clone: From the germline J gene comes the end of the CDR3, since the read stops 3 residues before it. The chain joins TRBV5-4 to TRBJ2-3; a possible D gene is TRBD1 (5 bases). Trimming removed 4 bases at V and 0 bases at J, with 12 bases between. CDR3 length: 15 amino acids. Germline CDR1 and CDR2: SGHNT and YYREEE (reference sequence). The CDR3 loop reads CASSRQQTSTDTQYF. The sequenced CDR3 bases are TGTGCCAGCAGCCGACAGCAGACTAGCACAGATACG.